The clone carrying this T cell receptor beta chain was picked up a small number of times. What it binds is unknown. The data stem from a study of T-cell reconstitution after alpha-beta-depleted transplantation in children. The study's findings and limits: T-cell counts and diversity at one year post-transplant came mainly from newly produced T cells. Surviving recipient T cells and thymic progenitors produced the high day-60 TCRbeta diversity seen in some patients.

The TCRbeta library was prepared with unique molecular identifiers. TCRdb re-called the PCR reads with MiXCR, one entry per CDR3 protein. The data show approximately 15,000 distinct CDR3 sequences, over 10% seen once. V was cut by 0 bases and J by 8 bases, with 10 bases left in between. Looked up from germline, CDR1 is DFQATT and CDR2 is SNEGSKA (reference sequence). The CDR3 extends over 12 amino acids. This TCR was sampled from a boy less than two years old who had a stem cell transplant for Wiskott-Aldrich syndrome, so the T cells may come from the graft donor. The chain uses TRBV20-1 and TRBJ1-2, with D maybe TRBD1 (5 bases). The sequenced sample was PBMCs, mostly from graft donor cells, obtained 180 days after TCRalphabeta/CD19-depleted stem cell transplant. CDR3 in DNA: TGCAGTGCTAGAGATCCTAGACAGGGCTACACCTTC. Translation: CSARDPRQGYTF.